The rows below give T cell receptor beta chains drawn from one sample of a study of cytomegalovirus exposure and HLA in healthy donors. The protocol was immunoSEQ multiplex PCR, while the TCRdb copy is restricted to in-frame clones and leaves out a portion. Seen in this sample are around 46,000 clones; the ten most common clones hold about 1.1%. Source material: PBMCs. The receptors derive from a woman aged 40 to 49 in good health and CMV-seronegative. Each CDR3 is given with its conserved first and last residue. The order of the fields is J gene, D gene, V gene, CDR3 DNA, CDR3 protein. The D gene is left open where the match is weak.

TRBJ2-4	-	TRBV5-1	TGCGCCAGCAGCTTGCGATGGGGCAGGGACATTCAGTACTTC	CASSLRWGRDIQYF
TRBJ2-5	-	TRBV27	TGTGCCAGCAGTTTATGGGTAGCGCCTCAAGAGACCCAGTACTTC	CASSLWVAPQETQYF
TRBJ2-7	TRBD2	TRBV7-9	TGTGCCAGCAGCTTAGATTCGGGTCTAGCGGACAATTACGAGCAGTACTTC	CASSLDSGLADNYEQYF
TRBJ2-7	TRBD1	TRBV10-1	TGCGCCAGCAGTGATTACTTGGACAGGGACTACGAGCAGTACTTC	CASSDYLDRDYEQYF
TRBJ1-1	-	TRBV5-4	TGTGCCAGCAGCTTATACAGCTTGAACACTGAAGCTTTCTTT	CASSLYSLNTEAFF
TRBJ1-1	-	TRBV5-5	TGTGCCAGCAGCTTCTGGGGGGGCGATGAAGCTTTCTTT	CASSFWGGDEAFF
TRBJ1-1	-	TRBV6-6	TGTGCCAGCAGGCTGGGGGGGGAGAACACTGAAGCTTTCTTT	CASRLGGENTEAFF
TRBJ2-1	-	TRBV4-3	TGCGCCAGAATCAGAGGGAATGAGCAGTTCTTC	CARIRGNEQFF
TRBJ1-6	TRBD1	TRBV6-1	TGTGCCAGCAGGGACAGGGGGCACTCACCCCTCCACTTT	CASRDRGHSPLHF
TRBJ1-2	-	TRBV7-2	TGTGCCAGCAGCTTAGACAGGGTCGAGTATGGCTACACCTTC	CASSLDRVEYGYTF
TRBJ2-1	TRBD1	TRBV28	TGTGCCAGCAGGGACTACCGGGACAGGGGGAACAATGAGCAGTTCTTC	CASRDYRDRGNNEQFF
TRBJ2-3	TRBD2	TRBV13	TGTGCCAGCAGCCTCACGACAGGGACTAGCGGGAGGGGGATCACAGATACGCAGTATTTT	CASSLTTGTSGRGITDTQYF
TRBJ1-4	-	TRBV6-1	TGTGCCAGCAGTCTGGGCCAGTTAAATGAAAAACTGTTTTTT	CASSLGQLNEKLFF
TRBJ1-5	TRBD1	TRBV5-1	TGCGCCAGCAGCCTCGGACAGGGTAGCAATCAGCCCCAGCATTTT	CASSLGQGSNQPQHF
TRBJ1-1	-	TRBV2	TGTGCCAGCAGCCTACTAACATCGAACACTGAAGCTTTCTTT	CASSLLTSNTEAFF
TRBJ2-1	-	TRBV7-2	TGTGCCAGCATCCCTGAGTGGGGGCACAATGAGCAGTTCTTC	CASIPEWGHNEQFF
TRBJ2-7	TRBD1	TRBV25-1	TGTGCCAGTAGAACCGGGACAGAGACCTACGAGCAGTACTTC	CASRTGTETYEQYF
TRBJ1-4	TRBD1	TRBV4-2	TGTGCCAGCAGCCTGATTCCAGGGGGCCTCGCCGGAAATGAAAAACTGTTTTTT	CASSLIPGGLAGNEKLFF
TRBJ1-2	TRBD1	TRBV19	TGTGCCAGTAGTGGACAGGGAGACAACTATGGCTACACCTTC	CASSGQGDNYGYTF
TRBJ2-7	-	TRBV6-1	TGTGCCAGCAGTGAAGCCCCATTAAAACCGAGCGAGCAGTACTTC	CASSEAPLKPSEQYF
TRBJ1-5	-	TRBV18	TGTGCCAGCTCACCAGATATCGCAGGGAATTATCAGCCCCAGCATTTT	CASSPDIAGNYQPQHF
TRBJ2-5	-	TRBV30	TGTGCCTGGAGTGCAGGAGAGACCCAGTACTTC	CAWSAGETQYF
TRBJ1-2	TRBD1	TRBV19	TGTGCCAGTAGTCCCCCAGGGGGCTACTATGGCTACACCTTC	CASSPPGGYYGYTF
TRBJ2-3	TRBD2	TRBV2	TGTGCCAGCAGAGGCCTAGCGGGAGCATTCGATACGCAGTATTTT	CASRGLAGAFDTQYF
TRBJ1-2	-	TRBV5-1	TGCGCCAGCAGCCAAGACAGCGAGTATGGCTACACCTTC	CASSQDSEYGYTF
TRBJ2-5	-	TRBV7-2	TGTGCCAGCAGCGCGGAAGAGACCCAGTACTTC	CASSAEETQYF
TRBJ1-3	-	TRBV28	TGTGCCAGTCAAGGTGCCGGGGGCTCTGGAAACACCATATATTTT	CASQGAGGSGNTIYF
TRBJ2-4	TRBD2	TRBV2	TGTGCCAGTTTAGCGGGAGGGACCTTCAAAAACATTCAGTACTTC	CASLAGGTFKNIQYF
TRBJ1-5	-	TRBV28	TGTGCCAGCATTCTCCGGGGGTATAGCAATCAGCCCCAGCATTTT	CASILRGYSNQPQHF
TRBJ1-2	TRBD1	TRBV28	TGTGCCAGCAGCCGGGACAGGGGGGTATATGGCTACACCTTC	CASSRDRGVYGYTF
TRBJ2-5	-	TRBV4-2	TGTGCCAGCAGCCAAGAAACCGGGGCGGCTAGCGCTCAAGAGACCCAGTACTTC	CASSQETGAASAQETQYF
TRBJ1-1	-	TRBV6-5	TGTGCCAGCAGTTCCCCAGACATGAACACTGAAGCTTTCTTT	CASSSPDMNTEAFF
TRBJ2-1	TRBD2	TRBV18	TGTGCCAGCTCACCTCTAGCGGGAGTGGTCGAATCCTACAATGAGCAGTTCTTC	CASSPLAGVVESYNEQFF
TRBJ1-2	TRBD1	TRBV7-2	TGTGCCAGCAGCTCCCGACAGGGGGGTGGCTACACCTTC	CASSSRQGGGYTF
TRBJ1-5	-	TRBV10-3	TGTGCCATCAGTGAATTGGGAGGCAATCAGCCCCAGCATTTT	CAISELGGNQPQHF
TRBJ2-2	-	TRBV9	TGTGCCAGCAGCGTAGACCAGGGAGGGAACACCGGGGAGCTGTTTTTT	CASSVDQGGNTGELFF
TRBJ1-1	TRBD1	TRBV19	TGTGCCAGTAGTATAGGACAGGGACGGAACACTGAAGCTTTCTTT	CASSIGQGRNTEAFF
TRBJ1-1	-	TRBV18	TGTGCCAGCTCACCCCTGGGGGGTAACACTGAAGCTTTCTTT	CASSPLGGNTEAFF
TRBJ1-4	TRBD1	TRBV4-1	TGCGCCAGCAGCCAGCAAGGGGGCCCTAATGAAAAACTGTTTTTT	CASSQQGGPNEKLFF
TRBJ1-5	TRBD1	TRBV2	TGTGCCAGCAGTGGGAGCGTGACAGGGTGGACGAGAGGCAATCAGCCCCAGCATTTT	CASSGSVTGWTRGNQPQHF
TRBJ2-1	TRBD2	TRBV5-1	TGCGCCAGCAGCTTGGCTGGCCTAGCGGGAATGAATGAGCAGTTCTTC	CASSLAGLAGMNEQFF
TRBJ2-1	-	TRBV20-1	TGCAGTGCTACCCTAACAGTGGAGCAGTTCTTC	CSATLTVEQFF
TRBJ1-5	-	TRBV18	TGTGCCAGCTCACCAGCACTTCATAGCAATCAGCCCCAGCATTTT	CASSPALHSNQPQHF
TRBJ1-2	TRBD1	TRBV7-8	TGTGCCAGCAGCCAATACAGGGGACTGGGTGGCTACACCTTC	CASSQYRGLGGYTF
TRBJ2-1	TRBD2	TRBV29-1	TGCAGCGCCTCGGGACTAGCGGGAGGGGTGGCCTACAATGAGCAGTTCTTC	CSASGLAGGVAYNEQFF
TRBJ1-1	-	TRBV30	TGTGCGGGGGGGGGAGAGCTGAACACTGAAGCTTTCTTT	CAGGGELNTEAFF